Presented here are 21 T cell receptor beta chains from one specimen sequenced in a study of control samples from healthy donors and cancer patients. Here immunoSEQ multiplex PCR was the method, and the copy in TCRdb shows in-frame clones only, minus some. This table holds fewer than 500,000 clones, 90% found once. Sequencing was carried out using PBMCs. These receptors originate from a man between 40 and 49 years old with head and neck cancer.

This clone was counted a few times. This chain joins TRBV4-3 and TRBJ2-7, with 10 bases fitting TRBD1. The trim removed 4 bases at V and 1 base at J, leaving 4 bases unmatched. CDR1 LGHNA and CDR2 YSLEER come from the germline V gene. The CDR3 is 15 residues long. The chain's CDR3 is CASSRGQGESYEQYF. CDR3 nucleotides: TGCGCCAGCAGCCGCGGACAGGGGGAGTCCTACGAGCAGTACTTC.

The chain recombines TRBV28 with TRBJ2-1; D may be TRBD1 (5 bases). CDR3 size: 14 residues. Germline-derived CDR1 and CDR2 are MDHEN and SYDVKM. The V and J ends lost 6 bases and 4 bases respectively, with 13 bases between them. The CDR3 loop is CASRRSQDYNEQFF. In DNA form, the CDR3 reads TGTGCCAGCAGGCGGTCACAGGATTACAATGAGCAGTTCTTC.

This chain connects TRBV12-5 to TRBJ2-7; 7 nucleotides agree with TRBD2. In germline, CDR1 is LGHNT, CDR2 FRNRAP. This CDR3 has 15 amino acids. The V gene end was trimmed by 4 bases and the J gene end by 1 base; junction bases not matched to a gene: 7. CDR3 region: CASGSTSTKSYEQYF. CDR3 in DNA: TGTGCTAGTGGTTCGACTAGCACGAAGTCCTACGAGCAGTACTTC.

The V and J genes are TRBV27 and TRBJ1-2; TRBD1 matches 8 bases. The J segment lost 4 bases and the V segment lost 6 bases, leaving 7 bases of the junction unmatched. This CDR3 contains 14 residues. Germline CDR1 reads MNHEY; CDR2 reads SMNVEV (reference sequence). The CDR3 spells CASRKQTGVYGYTF. DNA for the CDR3: TGTGCCAGCAGAAAACAGACAGGGGTCTATGGCTACACCTTC.

The chain recombines TRBV4-2 with TRBJ1-1; 7 bases line up with TRBD1. The ends lost 0 bases at V and 6 bases at J; junction bases unmatched: 1. The CDR3 loop spans 13 amino acids. CDR1 and CDR2 (germline): LGHNA, YNFKEQ. The CDR3 sequence is CASSQDTGAEAFF. DNA of the CDR3: TGTGCCAGCAGCCAAGATACAGGGGCTGAAGCTTTCTTT.

This clone came up once. The chain has TRBV29-1 and TRBJ1-2, with D maybe TRBD1 (6 bases). The CDR3 contains 12 residues. The V and J ends lost 6 bases and 2 bases respectively, with 10 bases between them. Germline V CDR1 and CDR2: SQVTM, ANQGSEA. Written as DNA, the CDR3 is TGCAGCGTAATCGGACAGAACTATGGCTACACCTTC. This codes for CSVIGQNYGYTF.

The CDR3 sequence: CASSSHRGAGELFF. The CDR3 DNA reads TGTGCCAGCAGTTCCCATCGGGGGGCCGGGGAGCTGTTTTTT. This rearrangement joins TRBV28 to TRBJ2-2, with 7 nucleotides matching TRBD2. The CDR3 has 14 amino acids. Per the germline V gene, CDR1 is MDHEN and CDR2 is SYDVKM. Trimming cost V 4 bases and J 6 bases; bases outside gene matches: 5.

The chain recombines TRBV3-1 (or the pseudogene TRBV3-2) with TRBJ1-1; D gene ambiguous. The length of the CDR3 is 15 residues. Between the trimmed V and J ends, which lost 0 bases and 11 bases, there was a span of 19 bases. CDR1 LGHDT and CDR2 YNNKEL come from the germline V gene (reference sequence). The CDR3 region has the DNA TGTGCCAGCAGCCAAGATCTTGGCAGGCCAATAGACGCTTTCTTT. Translation: CASSQDLGRPIDAFF.

With regard to this clone: The same CDR3 can be traced to other DNA sequences in this sample. V and J are TRBV27 and TRBJ1-1; D call uncertain. The CDR3 is 13 amino acids. In germline, CDR1 is MNHEY, CDR2 SMNVEV (reference sequence). V lost 1 base and J lost 2, with 5 bases in between. The DNA of the CDR3 is TGTGCCAGCAGTTTATACCGAAACACTGAAGCTTTCTTT. Translating it yields CASSLYRNTEAFF.

The CDR3 is CASSPPGEGEFYEQYF. The CDR3 DNA follows: TGTGCCAGCAGCCCCCCGGGGGAGGGGGAGTTCTACGAGCAGTACTTC. The chain has TRBV4-2 and TRBJ2-7; D is possibly TRBD2 (7 bases). The CDR3 is 16 residues long. V lost 4 bases and J lost 3, with 19 bases in between. From germline, CDR1 is LGHNA and CDR2 YNFKEQ.

The genes are TRBV10-2 and TRBJ2-1; unclear D gene. V was trimmed by 0 bases and J by 9 bases, leaving 6 bases between them. This CDR3 spans 12 amino acids. Germline CDR1 WSHSY, CDR2 SAAADI. CDR3 DNA sequence: TGCGCCAGCAGTGAGTCCGTCGGTGAGCAGTTCTTC. It codes for CASSESVGEQFF.

This clone occurred once. V and J are TRBV27 and TRBJ2-1; unclear D gene. The CDR3 runs 16 residues. V dropped 0 bases and J dropped 7 bases, with 16 bases sitting between them. In germline, CDR1 is MNHEY, CDR2 SMNVEV (reference sequence). The CDR3 protein is CASSLSPDPGPNEQFF. The CDR3 DNA reads as TGTGCCAGCAGTTTATCTCCGGATCCCGGACCAAATGAGCAGTTCTTC.

This clone has just one count. The chain joins TRBV6-4 to TRBJ2-6; 7 nucleotides match TRBD2. The CDR3 extends over 20 amino acids. V lost 4 bases, J lost 3 bases, and 18 bases stayed unmatched. Germline values: CDR1 MRHNA, CDR2 SNTAGT. CDR3 sequence reads: CASSGETSASGFGGANVLTF. DNA for the CDR3: TGTGCCAGCAGTGGGGAAACTAGCGCCAGCGGGTTCGGTGGGGCCAACGTCCTGACTTTC.

V is TRBV24-1 and J is TRBJ2-7, with a tentative D call TRBD2 (6 bases). CDR1 is KGHDR and CDR2 is SFDVKD in the germline V gene. With 7 bases removed from V and 0 bases from J, the gap between germline ends came to 9 bases. CDR3 length: 13 residues. CDR3 nucleotides: TGTGCCACCAGGGAGGGGTACTCCTACGAGCAGTACTTC. It translates to CATREGYSYEQYF.

V gene TRBV5-4 combines with J gene TRBJ1-2, with 9 positions matching TRBD1. The CDR3 runs 13 residues. CDR1 and CDR2 (germline): SGHNT, YYREEE (reference sequence). V lost 1 base, J lost 7 bases, and 2 bases stayed unmatched. The CDR3 region has the DNA TGTGCCAGCAGCTTGACAGGGGGCGTTGGCTACACCTTC. Translating gives CASSLTGGVGYTF.

The chain joins TRBV7-6 to TRBJ1-4; TRBD1 might be the D (6 bases). The length of the CDR3 is 18 residues. Germline CDR1 is SGHVS and CDR2 is FNYEAQ. Trimming cost V 1 base and J 1 base, with 16 bases left between them. CDR3 sequence: CASSLVARGGLTNEKLFF. Written as DNA, the CDR3 is TGTGCCAGCAGCTTAGTCGCCAGGGGCGGTTTAACTAATGAAAAACTGTTTTTT.

This chain uses TRBV7-3 with TRBJ2-2; 11 bases map to TRBD2. Germline V gene data show CDR1 as SGHTA and CDR2 as FQGTGA. There are 16 residues in the CDR3. J lost 5 bases, V lost 5 bases, and 7 bases had no gene match. CDR3 DNA sequence: TGTGCCAGCAGCGCAGGGACTAGCGGTGGGACCGGGGAGCTGTTTTTT. Translating gives CASSAGTSGGTGELFF.

V and J are TRBV9 and TRBJ1-1; D is undetermined. Trimming left V 0 bases short and J 8 bases short, with 11 bases between. CDR1 and CDR2 from the germline V gene are SGDLS and YYNGEE. This CDR3 region has 13 residues. The CDR3 spells CASSVAADLEAFF. In DNA form, the CDR3 reads TGTGCCAGCAGCGTAGCGGCAGATTTAGAAGCTTTCTTT.

The table lists this clone with a count of one. This chain links TRBV11-2 with TRBJ1-2; maybe TRBD1 (5 bases). CDR1 SGHAT and CDR2 FQNNGV come from the germline V gene. V shed 7 bases and J shed 11 bases, with 17 bases lying between them. This CDR3 is built from 12 residues. The CDR3 DNA is TGTGCCAGCAACACCGGGGCACCGTCTTACACCTTC. Encoded protein: CASNTGAPSYTF. Full variable domain (missing parts from reference TRBV11-2 and TRBJ1-2): EAGVAQSPRYKIIEKRQSVAFWCNPISGHATLYWYQQILGQGPKLLIQFQNNGVVDDSQLPKDRFSAERLKGVDSTLKIQPAKLEDSAVYLCASNTGAPSYTFGSGTRLTVV.

This chain joins TRBV9 and TRBJ1-2; D call uncertain. The CDR3 has 15 amino acids. V was cut by 0 bases and J by 1 base, with 10 bases left in between. CDR1 is SGDLS, CDR2 YYNGEE, per germline. The CDR3 DNA follows: TGTGCCAGCAGCGTAGGGGATTTTAGTAACTATGGCTACACCTTC. It is translated as CASSVGDFSNYGYTF.

The CDR3 DNA reads TGTGCCAGTATCCCCACCGGACTAGCGGGAGGGGGCACCGGGGAGCTGTTTTTT. It yields the protein CASIPTGLAGGGTGELFF. This chain connects TRBV19 to TRBJ2-2, with 15 bases lining up with TRBD2. The CDR3 loop spans 18 amino acids. Germline trimming cut 7 bases from V and 4 bases from J; bases unmatched to any gene: 10. Per the germline V gene, CDR1 is LNHDA and CDR2 is SQIVND (reference sequence).